This record covers a single T cell receptor (beta chain). Its cognate antigen is unknown. CDR1 MNHEY and CDR2 SVGAGI come from the germline V gene. V lost 5 bases and J 2 bases, leaving 11 bases between the germline ends. There are 14 residues in the CDR3. This sample was included in a study of graft-versus-host responses after intestinal transplantation. As for the study in general: Anti-thymocyte globulin induction was given to all recipients, followed by tacrolimus and steroids for around three years.

The data were produced by immunoSEQ multiplex PCR, yet TCRdb's version contains in-frame clones alone and is incomplete. The sample holds about 94,000 clones, 90% to 95% seen once. The rearrangement uses TRBV6-5 and TRBJ2-3; perhaps TRBD2 as D (6 bases). The clonotype was recovered from a human donor who received an intestinal transplant. The sequencing used unstimulated CD8+ T cells sorted from spleen or lymph node cells, collected before intestinal transplant. Written as DNA, the CDR3 is TGTGCCAGCAGTCAAGCGGGCTTCACAGATACGCAGTATTTT. Translation gives CASSQAGFTDTQYF.